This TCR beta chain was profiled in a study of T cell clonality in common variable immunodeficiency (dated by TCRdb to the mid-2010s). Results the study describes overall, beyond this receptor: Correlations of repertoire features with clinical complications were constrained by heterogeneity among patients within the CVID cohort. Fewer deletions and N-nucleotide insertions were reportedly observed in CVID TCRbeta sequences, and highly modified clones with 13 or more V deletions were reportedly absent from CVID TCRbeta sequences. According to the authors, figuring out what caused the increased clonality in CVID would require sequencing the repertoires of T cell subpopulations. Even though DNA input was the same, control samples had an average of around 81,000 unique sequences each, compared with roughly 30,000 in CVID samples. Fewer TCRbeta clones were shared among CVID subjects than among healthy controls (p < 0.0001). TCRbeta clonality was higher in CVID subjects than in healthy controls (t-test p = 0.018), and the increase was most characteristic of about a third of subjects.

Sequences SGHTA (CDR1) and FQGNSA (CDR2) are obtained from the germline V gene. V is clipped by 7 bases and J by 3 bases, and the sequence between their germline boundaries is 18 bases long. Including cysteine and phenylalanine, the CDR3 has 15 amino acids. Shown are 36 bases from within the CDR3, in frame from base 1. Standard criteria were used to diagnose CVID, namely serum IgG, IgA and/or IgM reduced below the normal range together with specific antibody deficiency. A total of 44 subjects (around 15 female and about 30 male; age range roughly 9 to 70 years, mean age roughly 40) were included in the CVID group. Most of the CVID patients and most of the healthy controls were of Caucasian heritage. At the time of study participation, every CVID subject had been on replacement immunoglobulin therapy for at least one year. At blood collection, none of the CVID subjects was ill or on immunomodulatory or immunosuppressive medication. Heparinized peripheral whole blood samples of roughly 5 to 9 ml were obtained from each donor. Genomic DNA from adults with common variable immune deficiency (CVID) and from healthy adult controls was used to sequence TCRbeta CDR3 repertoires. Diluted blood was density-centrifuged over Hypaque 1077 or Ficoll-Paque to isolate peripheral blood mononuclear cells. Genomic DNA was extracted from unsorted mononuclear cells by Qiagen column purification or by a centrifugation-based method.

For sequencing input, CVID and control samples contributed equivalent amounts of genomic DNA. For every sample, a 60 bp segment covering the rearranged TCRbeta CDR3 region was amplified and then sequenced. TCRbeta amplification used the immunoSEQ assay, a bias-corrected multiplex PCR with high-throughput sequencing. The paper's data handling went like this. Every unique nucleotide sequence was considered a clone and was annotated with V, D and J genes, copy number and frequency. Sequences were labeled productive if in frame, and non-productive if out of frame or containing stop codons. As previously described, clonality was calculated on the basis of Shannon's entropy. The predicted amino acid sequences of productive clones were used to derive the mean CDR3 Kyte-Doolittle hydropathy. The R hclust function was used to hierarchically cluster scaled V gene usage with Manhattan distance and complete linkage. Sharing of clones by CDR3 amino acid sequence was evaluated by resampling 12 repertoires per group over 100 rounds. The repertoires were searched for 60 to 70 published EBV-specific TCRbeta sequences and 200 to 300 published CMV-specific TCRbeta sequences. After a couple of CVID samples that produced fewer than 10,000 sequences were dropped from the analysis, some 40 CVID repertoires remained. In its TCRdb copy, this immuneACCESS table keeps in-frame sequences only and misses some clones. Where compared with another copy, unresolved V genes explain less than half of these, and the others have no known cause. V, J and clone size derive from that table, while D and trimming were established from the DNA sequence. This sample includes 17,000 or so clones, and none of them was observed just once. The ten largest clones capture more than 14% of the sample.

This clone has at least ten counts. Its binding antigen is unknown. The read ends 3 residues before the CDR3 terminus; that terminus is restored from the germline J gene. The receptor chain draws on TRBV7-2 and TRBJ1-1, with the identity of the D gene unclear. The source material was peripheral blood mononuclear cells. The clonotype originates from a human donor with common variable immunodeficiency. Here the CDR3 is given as CASTPRPGSDTEAFF. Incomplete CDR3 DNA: TGTGCCAGCACCCCCAGACCCGGGTCGGACACTGAA.